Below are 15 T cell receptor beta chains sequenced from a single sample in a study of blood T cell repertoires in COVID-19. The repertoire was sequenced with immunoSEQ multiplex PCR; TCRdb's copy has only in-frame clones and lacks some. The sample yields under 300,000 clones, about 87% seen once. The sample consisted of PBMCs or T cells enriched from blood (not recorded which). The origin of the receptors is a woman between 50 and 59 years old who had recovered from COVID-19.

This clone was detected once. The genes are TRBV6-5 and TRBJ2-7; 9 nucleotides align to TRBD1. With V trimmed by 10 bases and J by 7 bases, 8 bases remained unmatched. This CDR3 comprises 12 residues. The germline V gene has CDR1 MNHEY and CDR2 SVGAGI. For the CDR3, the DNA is TGTGCCACCACCGGACAGGGGCAAGAGCAGTACTTC. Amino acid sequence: CATTGQGQEQYF.

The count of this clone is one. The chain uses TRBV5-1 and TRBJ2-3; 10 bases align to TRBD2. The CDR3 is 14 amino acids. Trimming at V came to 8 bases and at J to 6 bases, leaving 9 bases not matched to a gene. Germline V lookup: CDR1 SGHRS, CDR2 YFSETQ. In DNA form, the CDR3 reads TGCGCCAGTCGGACTAGCGGCGCGTACGATACGCAGTATTTT. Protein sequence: CASRTSGAYDTQYF.

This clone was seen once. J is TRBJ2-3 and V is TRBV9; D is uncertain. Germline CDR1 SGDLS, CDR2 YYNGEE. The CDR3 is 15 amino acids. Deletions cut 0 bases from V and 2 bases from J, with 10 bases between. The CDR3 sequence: CASSVAPLNTDTQYF. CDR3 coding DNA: TGTGCCAGCAGCGTAGCTCCACTGAACACAGATACGCAGTATTTT.

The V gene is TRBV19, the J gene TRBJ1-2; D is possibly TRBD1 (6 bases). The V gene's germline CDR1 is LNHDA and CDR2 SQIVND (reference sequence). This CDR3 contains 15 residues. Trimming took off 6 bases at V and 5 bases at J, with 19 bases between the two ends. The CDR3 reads CASRDHSGDGYGYTF. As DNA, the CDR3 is TGTGCCAGTAGAGACCACTCAGGGGATGGTTATGGCTACACCTTC.

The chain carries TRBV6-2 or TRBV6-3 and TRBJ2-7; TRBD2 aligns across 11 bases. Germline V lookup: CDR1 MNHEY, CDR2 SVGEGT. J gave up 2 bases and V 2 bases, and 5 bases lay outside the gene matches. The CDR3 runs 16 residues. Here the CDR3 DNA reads TGTGCCAGCAGTTACACACTAGCGGGAGTCACCTACGAGCAGTACTTC. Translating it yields CASSYTLAGVTYEQYF.

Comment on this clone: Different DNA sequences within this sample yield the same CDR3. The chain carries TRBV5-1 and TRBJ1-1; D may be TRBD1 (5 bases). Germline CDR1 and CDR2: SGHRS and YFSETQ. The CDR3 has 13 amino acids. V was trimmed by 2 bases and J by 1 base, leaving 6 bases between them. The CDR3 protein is CASSFDRNTEAFF. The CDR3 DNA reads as TGCGCCAGCAGCTTCGACAGGAACACTGAAGCTTTCTTT.

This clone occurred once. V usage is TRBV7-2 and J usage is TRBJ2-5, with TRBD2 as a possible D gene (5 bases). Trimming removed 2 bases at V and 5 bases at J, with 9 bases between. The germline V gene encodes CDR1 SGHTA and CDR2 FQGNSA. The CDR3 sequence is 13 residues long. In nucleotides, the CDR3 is TGTGCCAGCAGCTTACGGAGGTTGGAGACCCAGTACTTC. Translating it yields CASSLRRLETQYF.

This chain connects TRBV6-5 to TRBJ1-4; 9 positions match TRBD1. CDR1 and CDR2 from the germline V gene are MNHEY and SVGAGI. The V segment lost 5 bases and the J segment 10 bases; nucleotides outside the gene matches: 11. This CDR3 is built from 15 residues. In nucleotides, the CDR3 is TGTGCCAGCAGTCTCTCCGGACAGGGGTTAGGAAAACTGTTTTTT. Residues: CASSLSGQGLGKLFF.

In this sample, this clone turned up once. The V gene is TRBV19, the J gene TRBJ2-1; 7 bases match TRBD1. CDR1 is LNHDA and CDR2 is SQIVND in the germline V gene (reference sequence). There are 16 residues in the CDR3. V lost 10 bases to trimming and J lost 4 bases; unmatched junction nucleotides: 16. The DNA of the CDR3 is TGTGCCACCGGGATATATACGGGACAGCGATACAATGAGCAGTTCTTC. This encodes CATGIYTGQRYNEQFF.

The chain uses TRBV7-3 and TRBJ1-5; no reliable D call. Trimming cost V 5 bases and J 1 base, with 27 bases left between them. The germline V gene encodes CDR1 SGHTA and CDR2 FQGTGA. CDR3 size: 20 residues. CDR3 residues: CASSPLKQDSEGRSNQPQHF. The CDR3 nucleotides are TGTGCCAGCAGCCCACTGAAGCAGGACTCCGAAGGACGCAGCAATCAGCCCCAGCATTTT.

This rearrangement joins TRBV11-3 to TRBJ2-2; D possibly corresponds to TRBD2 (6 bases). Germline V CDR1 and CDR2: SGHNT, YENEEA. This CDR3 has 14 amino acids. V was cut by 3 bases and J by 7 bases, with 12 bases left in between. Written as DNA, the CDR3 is TGTGCCAGCAGCTTGTCGGGAGTGGGCGGGGAGCTGTTTTTT. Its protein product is CASSLSGVGGELFF. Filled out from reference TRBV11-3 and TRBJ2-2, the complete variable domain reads EAGVVQSPRYKIIEKKQPVAFWCNPISGHNTLYWYLQNLGQGPELLIRYENEEAVDDSQLPKDRFSAERLKGVDSTLKIQPAELGDSAVYLCASSLSGVGGELFFGEGSRLTVL.

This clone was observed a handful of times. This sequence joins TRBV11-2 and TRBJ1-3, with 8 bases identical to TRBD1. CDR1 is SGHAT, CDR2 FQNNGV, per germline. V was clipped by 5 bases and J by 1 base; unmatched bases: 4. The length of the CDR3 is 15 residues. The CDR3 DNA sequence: TGTGCCAGCAGCCGGGGACAGGCTTCTGGAAACACCATATATTTT. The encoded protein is CASSRGQASGNTIYF.

The CDR3 protein is CASSAGTANNEKLFF. The DNA for the CDR3 is TGTGCCAGCAGCGCCGGGACAGCAAATAATGAAAAACTGTTTTTT. This chain connects TRBV9 to TRBJ1-4; 7 bases map to TRBD1. The germline gives CDR1 SGDLS, CDR2 YYNGEE. This CDR3 comprises 15 residues. V was pared by 3 bases and J by 4 bases, with 6 bases of the junction left unmatched.

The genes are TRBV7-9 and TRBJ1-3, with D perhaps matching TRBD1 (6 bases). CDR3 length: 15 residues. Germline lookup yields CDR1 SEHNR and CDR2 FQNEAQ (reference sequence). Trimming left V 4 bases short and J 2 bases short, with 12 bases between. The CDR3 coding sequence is TGTGCCAGCAGCTCCACGACAGGAGCTGGAAACACCATATATTTT. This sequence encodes CASSSTTGAGNTIYF.

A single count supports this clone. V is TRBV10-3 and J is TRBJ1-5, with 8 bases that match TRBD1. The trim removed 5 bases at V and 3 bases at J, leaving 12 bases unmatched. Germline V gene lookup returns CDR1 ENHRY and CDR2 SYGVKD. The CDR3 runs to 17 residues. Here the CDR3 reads CAISQAAGGRDNQPQHF. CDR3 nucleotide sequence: TGTGCCATCAGTCAAGCCGCAGGGGGCCGCGACAATCAGCCCCAGCATTTT.